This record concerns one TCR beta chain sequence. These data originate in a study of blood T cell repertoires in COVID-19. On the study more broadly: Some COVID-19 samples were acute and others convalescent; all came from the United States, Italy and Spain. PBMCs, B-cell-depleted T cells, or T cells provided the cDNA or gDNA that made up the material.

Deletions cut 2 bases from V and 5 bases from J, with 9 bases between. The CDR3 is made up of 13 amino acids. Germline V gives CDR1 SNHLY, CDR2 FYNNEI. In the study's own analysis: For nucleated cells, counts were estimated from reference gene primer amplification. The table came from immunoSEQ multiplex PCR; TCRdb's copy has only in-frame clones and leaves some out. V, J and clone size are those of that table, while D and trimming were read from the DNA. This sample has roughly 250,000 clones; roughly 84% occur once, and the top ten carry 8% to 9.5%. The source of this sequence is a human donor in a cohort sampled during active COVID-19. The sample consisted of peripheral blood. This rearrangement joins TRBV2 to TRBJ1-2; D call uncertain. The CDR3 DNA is TGTGCCAGCAGTGAACAGACACTGTATGGCTACACCTTC. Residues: CASSEQTLYGYTF.